This T cell receptor (beta chain) was obtained from a study of ipilimumab plus nivolumab after autologous stem cell transplantation. At the level of the study: A median of roughly eight nivolumab and a few ipilimumab doses were given. The DLBCL cohort had primary refractory and relapsed disease, with 18-month progression-free survival of approximately 87% and 28%.

Using immunoSEQ multiplex PCR, the repertoire was profiled, and TCRdb retains in-frame clones only, with some absent. The sample gives 15,000 to 20,000 clones, under 85% of which show up once; 35% is in the top ten. CDR3 length equals 14 residues. V was clipped by 8 bases and J by 5 bases; unmatched bases: 9. Germline loops: CDR1 SGHAT, CDR2 FQNNGV. The sequencing here drew on PBMCs, taken in a trial of ipilimumab plus nivolumab as post-transplant consolidation. This sequence originates from a male donor with diffuse large B-cell lymphoma. The chain recombines TRBV11-2 with TRBJ1-1; 9 positions match TRBD1. The CDR3 sequence: CASDPTGGGTEAFF. Here the CDR3 DNA reads TGTGCCAGCGACCCGACAGGGGGAGGGACTGAAGCTTTCTTT.